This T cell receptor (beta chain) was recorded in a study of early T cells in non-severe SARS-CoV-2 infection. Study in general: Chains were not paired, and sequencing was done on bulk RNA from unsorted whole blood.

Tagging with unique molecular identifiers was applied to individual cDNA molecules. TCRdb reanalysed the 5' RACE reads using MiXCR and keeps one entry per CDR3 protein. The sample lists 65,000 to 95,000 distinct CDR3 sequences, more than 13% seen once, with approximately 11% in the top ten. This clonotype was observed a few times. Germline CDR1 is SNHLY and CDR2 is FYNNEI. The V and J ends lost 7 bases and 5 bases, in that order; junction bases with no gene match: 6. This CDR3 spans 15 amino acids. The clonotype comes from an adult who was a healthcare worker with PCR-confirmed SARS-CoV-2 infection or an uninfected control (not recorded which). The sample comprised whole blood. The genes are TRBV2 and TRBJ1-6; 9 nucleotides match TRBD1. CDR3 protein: CASNLGQGNNSPLHF. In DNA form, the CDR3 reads TGTGCCAGCAATCTTGGACAGGGGAATAATTCACCCCTCCACTTT.